This T cell receptor (beta chain) derives from a study of sequential checkpoint blockade in melanoma. Looking at the study overall: Randomization was 1:1 between first-line nivolumab→ipilimumab and ipilimumab→nivolumab. After both sequences, patients received maintenance nivolumab.

With 2 bases clipped from V and 6 bases from J, the junction kept 11 bases outside the gene matches. Germline V gene lookup returns CDR1 LGHNA and CDR2 YSLEER. The CDR3 length is 17 residues. Regarding treatment: randomized to nivolumab then ipilimumab (arm A) or the reverse (arm B). DNA-damaging chemotherapy had not been given to any patient beforehand. From thawed PBMCs, live CD3+CD8+ cells negative for CD19 and CD56 were sorted. Profiled with immunoSEQ multiplex PCR; TCRdb holds only in-frame clones, not every one. The table shows 17,000 or so clones, with roughly 71% occurring only once. Material: CD8+ T cells sorted from blood (inferred from file names), obtained from a patient given nivolumab and ipilimumab in sequence. The sequence came from a human donor with melanoma. V and J are TRBV4-3 and TRBJ2-1; 9 positions match TRBD1. CDR3 nucleotides: TGCGCCAGCAGCCAAAAAACCGGGACAGGGATGTTCAATGAGCAGTTCTTC. This sequence encodes CASSQKTGTGMFNEQFF.